This T cell receptor beta chain was identified during a study of EBV T-cell therapy then PD-1 blockade in nasopharyngeal carcinoma. For this clone: The antigen is not known.

The ends lost 5 bases at V and 5 bases at J; junction bases unmatched: 6. Germline CDR1 is SQVTM and CDR2 is ANQGSEA. The CDR3 extends over 13 amino acids. Treatment denoted: AdE1-LMPpoly-expanded autologous EBV-specific T-cell therapy followed by anti-PD-1 nivolumab. The assay was immunoSEQ multiplex PCR, and TCRdb's table has in-frame clones only and misses some. The data hold about 22,000 clones, with 65% to 85% observed a single time. The TCR originated in a man aged 35 to 55 with nasopharyngeal carcinoma. This chain joins TRBV29-1 and TRBJ2-5; 9 bases are shared with TRBD1. The sample was CD8+ T cells from blood, taken at day -245 from a patient whose treatment included autologous EBV-specific T cells and nivolumab. The CDR3 DNA is TGCAGCGTTTGGACAGGGGTGGGGGAGACCCAGTACTTC. It translates to CSVWTGVGETQYF.